Listed below are T cell receptor beta chains from one sample, sequenced in a study of blood T cells in healthy people across ages. TCRdb itself ran the 5' RACE reads through MiXCR, one entry per CDR3 protein. The sample lists over 1,500,000 distinct CDR3 sequences; about 49% were seen once. Sequenced sample: blood. These receptors all come from a woman aged 40 to 50 in good health. Each CDR3 is given with its conserved first and last residue.

J gene	V gene	CDR3 protein
TRBJ2-1	TRBV5-5	CACSYEVNEQFF
TRBJ2-7	TRBV7-9	CASSLDGALSSYEQYF
TRBJ2-3	TRBV21-1	CASSKEEGQPLRTDTQYF
TRBJ1-2	TRBV28	CAGSFSGLDGYTF
TRBJ2-5	TRBV6-5	CANSYRAGGVETQYF
TRBJ2-1	TRBV7-2	CASSLAQRGGREQFF
TRBJ2-2	TRBV11-3	CASSSSNLAGANTGELFF
TRBJ2-7	TRBV12-5	CASVPTDCEQYF
TRBJ1-2	TRBV9	CASSKEQGADGYTF
TRBJ2-7	TRBV5-5	CASSPNGVGEQYF
NA	TRBV7-2	CASSSKGQPRGETQYF
NA	TRBV13	CASSSARDRDYEQYF
TRBJ2-2	TRBV12-3/TRBV12-4	CAGSLFGSAGELFF
TRBJ2-4	TRBV7-2	CASSPQGQGRRGIQYF
TRBJ2-7	TRBV11-2	CASSYRRELGEQYF
TRBJ2-6	TRBV4-2	CASSQEGDVLTGVSGADVLTF
TRBJ2-7	TRBV27	CASSLKPRTYEQYF
TRBJ1-5	TRBV12-3/TRBV12-4	CASSSTSPGGRSGNQPQHF